This entry features one TCR beta chain sequence. Antigen unknown. The same CDR3 arises from other DNA sequences in this sample as well. The sample is drawn from a study of shared clonotypes between healthy human individuals. Study details: A donor's plate count was three for CD4 naive and three for CD4 memory; CD8 naive had two and CD8 memory one. Study conclusions and caveats: Naive CD4 clonotypes were shared across a handful of donors at approximately 5.3%.

CD45RA-negative memory and CD45RA+ naive subsets were split from the CD4+ cells. The CDR3 is 11 amino acids. Between the trimmed V and J ends, which lost 1 base and 8 bases, there was a span of 6 bases. The germline CDR1 and CDR2 sequences are DFQATT and SNEGSKA (reference sequence). The authors' processing: Junction-only immunoSEQ data arrived without quality scores, meaning filtering differed. Repertoires were generated with immunoSEQ multiplex PCR, while TCRdb's copy carries only in-frame clones and drops some. Clone size and the V and J calls come from that table; the DNA yielded D and trimming. The data contain some 2.1 million clones, about 95% of them seen just once; the ten biggest clones take up more than 0.1%.

Sample: naive CD4+ T cells sorted from blood. The subset is: CD45RA+ positively selected. The TCR originated in a man between 18 and 35 years old in good health. The rearrangement joins TRBV20-1 to TRBJ2-1; D remains unclear. The DNA of the CDR3 is TGCAGTGCTAGAGGACTTGATGAGCAGTTCTTC. Translating it yields CSARGLDEQFF.